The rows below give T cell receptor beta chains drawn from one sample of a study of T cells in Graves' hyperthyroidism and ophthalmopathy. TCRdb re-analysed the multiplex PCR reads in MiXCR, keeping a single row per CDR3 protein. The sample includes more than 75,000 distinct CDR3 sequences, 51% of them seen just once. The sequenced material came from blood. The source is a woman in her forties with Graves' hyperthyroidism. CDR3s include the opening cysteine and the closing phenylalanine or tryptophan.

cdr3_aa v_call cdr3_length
CASSLGLAGRFGSYEQYF TRBV7-8 18
CAWSHTTVTNYGYTF TRBV7-2 15
CAIREARFYGYTF TRBV10-3 13
CASSPTQATYGYTF TRBV2 14
CASSLAQGATGELFF TRBV5-1 15
CASSQVLSGHEQFF TRBV4-1 14
CASRGQGLNTEAFF TRBV5-1 14
CASSEVGVGVTQYF TRBV2 14
CSATSARESEQYF TRBV29-1 13
CASREGRGEETQYF TRBV2 14
CASRQGVGSSPLHF TRBV10-3 14
CASRMEDTQYF TRBV7-3 11
CASSPVARNQPQHF TRBV13 14
CASSEREKANTIYF TRBV2 14
CASSEQGAQSPLHF TRBV7-2 14
CSSKDRARRGSYEQYF TRBV2 16
CSVEVGVGEQYF TRBV29-1 12
CSVSRQGAVSEQYF TRBV29-1 14
CASSRAGGEAFF TRBV13 12
CASSQGQWEGETQYF TRBV2 15
CASSQLAGGRETQYF TRBV7-2 15
CASSFWVGTEAFF TRBV7-2 13
CASSRTGASGRLSTDTQYF TRBV7-3 19
CASSLGNTGTGYGYTF TRBV5-1 16
CSASPGQEHSPLHF TRBV20-1 14
CASSSVSYGYTF TRBV2 12
CATSTSGSGVSSYEQYF TRBV24-1 17
CASSPGLLYEQYF TRBV27 13
CASSAGGSYVYTF TRBV2 13
CASTQEGAREETQYF TRBV5-4 15
CASSTWTGGETQYF TRBV5-6 14
CASSYRGTSVETQYF TRBV7-2 15
CASSKVGGVDEQFF TRBV5-1 14
CASSKAVGPITTGQPQHF TRBV6-6 18
CAIQTGSRETQYF TRBV10-3 13
CASSTSSGANVLTF TRBV5-1 14
CASSSPGAGGTYEQYF TRBV7-9 16
CASSSPAGAGREEKLFF TRBV9 17
CASSFDTTGEAFF TRBV11-3 13
CASSLAMESTIYF TRBV7-2 13
CSVGGRSAGEAFF TRBV29-1 13
CASSLGAVGYEQYF TRBV7-2 14
CSSVRLYGYTF TRBV29-1 11
CASSLGGLGSNQPQHF TRBV5-6 16
CASTSEVYEQYF TRBV6-1 12
CASSYQAPGYEQYF TRBV6-5 14
CASSPRERDYGGETQYF TRBV9 17
CATSSTGGYQETQYF TRBV15 15
CASSQDIGAYEQYF TRBV4-3 14
CASSLQGNTGETQYF TRBV7-3 15
CSVGGGRAYVLTF TRBV29-1 13
CATRGGWMNTF TRBV24-1 11
CSASSLDGRPNTEAFF TRBV29-1 16
CASSPWSGTYNEKLFF TRBV2 16